This passage covers 2 T cell receptor beta chains from one sample sequenced in a study of HIV-infected patients and healthy controls. The repertoire came from unfractionated whole blood and reflected all unsorted peripheral T cells. cDNA was made from around 0.45 ug RNA using alpha and beta constant primers. Each of the alpha and beta chains got its own library through chain-specific third strand synthesis with indices. TCRdb reanalysed the 5' RACE reads using MiXCR and keeps one entry per CDR3 protein. The sample shows approximately 10,000 distinct CDR3 sequences, under 8.5% of them seen only once. Material for sequencing was blood. Receptor source: an adult in good health.

This clonotype was counted ten times or more. V gene TRBV7-9 combines with J gene TRBJ1-1, with 9 bases that match TRBD1. The CDR3 contains 17 residues. Trimming at V came to 6 bases and at J to 4 bases, leaving 15 bases not matched to a gene. Germline V gene sequence: CDR1 SEHNR, CDR2 FQNEAQ (reference sequence). CDR3: CASRASGTGGLGTEAFF. In DNA form, the CDR3 reads TGTGCCAGCAGAGCCTCGGGAACAGGGGGCTTGGGCACTGAAGCTTTCTTT. Based on the CDR3 plus reference TRBV7-9 and TRBJ1-1, the full variable domain is DTGVSQNPRHKITKRGQNVTFRCDPISEHNRLYWYRQTLGQGPEFLTYFQNEAQLEKSRLLSDRFSAERPKGSFSTLEIQRTEQGDSAMYLCASRASGTGGLGTEAFFGQGTRLTVV.

A few counts support this clonotype. The chain recombines TRBV6-4 with TRBJ2-3, with 7 bases identical to TRBD2. Germline V gives CDR1 MRHNA, CDR2 SNTAGT. The trim removed 0 bases at V and 1 base at J, leaving 4 bases unmatched. This CDR3 has 16 residues. DNA for the CDR3: TGTGCCAGCAGTGACTCAGGCGGGGGAGGCACAGATACGCAGTATTTT. The encoded protein is CASSDSGGGGTDTQYF.